The 10 T cell receptor beta chains given below trace back to one sample, sequenced in a study of untreated major depressive disorder. Some clones are missing from TCRdb's copy, which holds only in-frame ones; the method was immunoSEQ multiplex PCR. Among some 20,000 clones listed, about 87% were seen once. Sequenced sample: CD4+ T cells from PBMCs. The receptors here all came from a woman younger than 45 in good health.

The CDR3 spells CASSLSSYEQYF. CDR3 nucleotides: TGTGCCAGCAGTCTTTCCTCCTACGAGCAGTACTTC. The V and J genes are TRBV2 and TRBJ2-7; D remains unclear. Germline V gene data show CDR1 as SNHLY and CDR2 as FYNNEI. There are 12 residues in the CDR3. Trimming pared 5 bases from V and 0 bases from J, leaving 5 bases between.

As regards this clone: One end of the junction varies from germline; a read error may be responsible. J is TRBJ1-6 and V is TRBV18, with 10 bases identical to TRBD1. Germline loops: CDR1 KGHSH, CDR2 LQKENI. This CDR3 region has 15 residues. As DNA, the CDR3 is TGTGCCAGCTCAGCACCGGGACAGGGGAATTCACCCCTCCACTTT. It translates to CASSAPGQGNSPLHF.

The J gene is TRBJ1-1, the V gene TRBV7-3; D is unclear. Germline assignment: CDR1 SGHTA and CDR2 FQGTGA. Trimming took 5 bases from V and 4 from J, leaving 11 bases between them. This CDR3 comprises 13 residues. The CDR3 DNA reads TGTGCCAGCAGCCCAATCCGGGGCACTGAAGCTTTCTTT. Amino acids: CASSPIRGTEAFF.

The rearrangement joins TRBV30 to TRBJ1-1; D perhaps matches TRBD1 (5 bases). The CDR3 sequence is 12 residues long. Trimming stripped 5 bases from V and 2 bases from J, with 9 bases between. CDR1 and CDR2 (germline): GTSNPN, SVGIG (reference sequence). In DNA form, the CDR3 reads TGTGCCTGGGGCCGGGACAACACTGAAGCTTTCTTT. Translated, it gives CAWGRDNTEAFF.

This chain links TRBV6-5 with TRBJ2-7; D is ambiguous. The CDR3 is 13 amino acids. Trimming removed 2 bases from V and 2 bases from J, with 7 bases in between. CDR1 and CDR2 from the germline V gene are MNHEY and SVGAGI. CDR3 nucleotide sequence: TGTGCCAGCAGTTACAGAGGAACCTACGAGCAGTACTTC. It translates to CASSYRGTYEQYF.

In DNA, the CDR3 is TGTGCCAGCAGCTTAACGGGCGGGAGGAACACCGGGGAGCTGTTTTTT. Its protein product is CASSLTGGRNTGELFF. The chain employs TRBV7-2 and TRBJ2-2; TRBD2 agrees at 7 bases. Germline lookup yields CDR1 SGHTA and CDR2 FQGNSA. The CDR3 length is 16 residues. The trim removed 2 bases at V and 1 base at J, leaving 4 bases unmatched.

The V gene is TRBV28, the J gene TRBJ2-3, with TRBD1 identical over 10 bases. V lost 6 bases and J lost 3; bases outside the gene matches: 6. Germline CDR1 MDHEN, CDR2 SYDVKM. This CDR3 contains 15 residues. In DNA, the CDR3 is TGTGCCAGCAGCAACGGACAGGGGGAAACAGATACGCAGTATTTT. Its protein product is CASSNGQGETDTQYF.

The chain recombines TRBV2 with TRBJ2-5; D might be TRBD1 or TRBD2, each matching 5 bases. This CDR3 has 14 residues. Trimming stripped 3 bases from V and 0 bases from J, with 8 bases between. CDR1 is SNHLY, CDR2 FYNNEI, per germline. CDR3 loop: CASSDGTDQETQYF. CDR3 in DNA: TGTGCCAGCAGTGATGGGACGGACCAAGAGACCCAGTACTTC.

V usage is TRBV29-1 and J usage is TRBJ1-2; D may be TRBD1 (5 bases). CDR3 length: 11 amino acids. Germline assignment: CDR1 SQVTM and CDR2 ANQGSEA. Trimming took off 2 bases at V and 8 bases at J, with 9 bases between the two ends. The CDR3 loop reads CSVERGGGYTF. The CDR3 DNA reads as TGCAGCGTTGAAAGGGGTGGCGGCTACACCTTC.

The table lists this clone with a few counts. V gene TRBV5-1 combines with J gene TRBJ2-1, with 9 positions matching TRBD2. CDR1 and CDR2 (germline): SGHRS, YFSETQ. There are 20 residues in the CDR3. The V and J ends lost 0 bases and 0 bases, in that order; junction bases with no gene match: 13. The CDR3 nucleotides read TGCGCCAGCAGCTTGGTTAGTCTAGCGGGGACCCTTAGCTCCTACAATGAGCAGTTCTTC. Translating gives CASSLVSLAGTLSSYNEQFF.